The 29 T cell receptor beta chains listed next were all sequenced from one sample in a study of cytomegalovirus exposure and HLA in healthy donors. The PCR had 60 Vbeta and 13 Jbeta primers. Data came from immunoSEQ multiplex PCR; TCRdb stores just in-frame clones and leaves some out. The listing records roughly 100,000 clones. Sequenced sample: PBMCs. The receptors shown here come from a woman aged 30 to 39 in good health and CMV-seronegative.

The chain recombines TRBV5-5 with TRBJ2-7; 7 positions match TRBD1. In germline, CDR1 is SGHKS, CDR2 YYEKEE (reference sequence). The CDR3 totals 14 residues. V lost 2 bases to trimming and J lost 4 bases; unmatched junction nucleotides: 6. The CDR3 reads CASSLRDSPYEQYF. CDR3 DNA: TGTGCCAGCAGCTTAAGGGACAGCCCTTACGAGCAGTACTTC.

The V gene is TRBV27, the J gene TRBJ1-3, with a possible D match to TRBD1 (5 bases). From germline, CDR1 is MNHEY and CDR2 SMNVEV (reference sequence). V lost 4 bases, J lost 2 bases, and 9 bases lay in between. This CDR3 contains 14 residues. The CDR3 region is CASSSGETGNTIYF. As DNA, the CDR3 is TGTGCCAGCAGTTCGGGGGAAACTGGAAACACCATATATTTT.

V gene TRBV7-9 combines with J gene TRBJ2-3; perhaps TRBD2 as D (5 bases). The ends were cut back, 6 bases at V and 1 base at J, with 11 bases in the middle. Germline V gene sequence: CDR1 SEHNR, CDR2 FQNEAQ (reference sequence). The CDR3 consists of 14 residues. CDR3 nucleotides: TGTGCCAGCAGTCTAGCCCGTGGCACAGATACGCAGTATTTT. Protein sequence: CASSLARGTDTQYF. Filled out from reference TRBV7-9 and TRBJ2-3, the complete variable domain reads DTGVSQNPRHKITKRGQNVTFRCDPISEHNRLYWYRQTLGQGPEFLTYFQNEAQLEKSRLLSDRFSAERPKGSFSTLEIQRTEQGDSAMYLCASSLARGTDTQYFGPGTRLTVL.

V gene TRBV7-8 combines with J gene TRBJ2-1, with 14 bases fitting TRBD2. The CDR3 length is 15 residues. Per germline, CDR1 SGHVS and CDR2 FQNEAQ. The trim removed 4 bases at V and 6 bases at J, leaving 2 bases unmatched. CDR3 protein: CASSSGLAGVNEQFF. Written as DNA, the CDR3 is TGTGCCAGCAGCTCGGGACTAGCGGGAGTCAATGAGCAGTTCTTC.

V usage is TRBV18 and J usage is TRBJ1-3, with 8 bases that match TRBD1. V shed 1 base and J 3 bases; nucleotides not matched to a gene: 5. Germline V gives CDR1 KGHSH, CDR2 LQKENI. CDR3 length equals 16 residues. CDR3 loop: CASSPRAGGFGNTIYF. Here the CDR3 DNA reads TGTGCCAGCTCACCACGTGCAGGGGGCTTTGGAAACACCATATATTTT.

This chain uses TRBV10-1 with TRBJ2-1; possibly TRBD2 for D (6 bases). Trimming took off 2 bases at V and 4 bases at J, with 12 bases between the two ends. CDR3 length: 15 residues. The germline CDR1 and CDR2 sequences are WNHNN and SYGVQD (reference sequence). The chain's CDR3 is CASSELRAGYNEQFF. The CDR3 nucleotides are TGCGCCAGCAGTGAGCTCCGGGCGGGGTACAATGAGCAGTTCTTC.

This chain connects TRBV19 to TRBJ1-4; no definite D call. The CDR3 sequence is 13 residues long. Deletions cut 7 bases from V and 8 bases from J, with 14 bases between. The germline gives CDR1 LNHDA, CDR2 SQIVND (reference sequence). CDR3: CASKGRLREKLFF. The CDR3 nucleotides are TGTGCCAGTAAAGGGAGGTTGCGGGAAAAACTGTTTTTT.

V usage is TRBV7-9 and J usage is TRBJ1-1; D remains unclear. This CDR3 region has 11 residues. CDR1 and CDR2 (germline): SEHNR, FQNEAQ (reference sequence). Trimming took 4 bases from V and 2 from J, leaving 2 bases between them. This chain's CDR3 is CASSSNTEAFF. The CDR3 bases are TGTGCCAGCAGCTCTAACACTGAAGCTTTCTTT.

The chain links TRBV29-1 to TRBJ2-5; 11 positions agree with TRBD2. The last part of the DNA fits TRBJ2-7 better; the J call may be wrong. The CDR3 has 17 residues. Germline CDR1 reads SQVTM; CDR2 reads ANQGSEA. CDR3 nucleotide sequence: TGCAGCGTTGAATCCGCTAGCGGGAGGATTAACTCCTACGAGCAGTACTTC. This gives the protein CSVESASGRINSYEQYF.

CDR3 sequence reads: CATSREGSFDTQYF. The DNA of the CDR3 is TGTGCCACCAGCAGAGAAGGGAGTTTTGATACGCAGTATTTT. The chain employs TRBV15 and TRBJ2-3, with D perhaps matching TRBD2 (5 bases). The CDR3 covers 14 residues. Germline V lookup: CDR1 LNHNV, CDR2 YYDKDF (reference sequence). The V end was cut by 0 bases, the J end by 6 bases, with 10 bases between.

The rearrangement joins TRBV7-3 to TRBJ2-2; 12 bases match TRBD2. CDR3 length equals 16 residues. Germline trimming cut 5 bases from V and 7 bases from J; bases unmatched to any gene: 8. Germline V gives CDR1 SGHTA, CDR2 FQGTGA. Here the CDR3 reads CASSPLAGGPSGELFF. The CDR3 bases are TGTGCCAGCAGCCCCCTAGCGGGGGGGCCGAGCGGGGAGCTGTTTTTT.

The gene calls are TRBV5-1 and TRBJ1-1; 8 bases fit TRBD1. This CDR3 is 13 amino acids long. Trimming cost V 4 bases and J 11 bases; bases outside gene matches: 10. CDR1 is SGHRS and CDR2 is YFSETQ in the germline V gene. CDR3 sequence (DNA): TGCGCCAGCAGCCCGGGACAGGCGAATCGGGCTTTCTTT. This encodes CASSPGQANRAFF. Full variable domain (outside the CDR3, taken from reference TRBV5-1 and TRBJ1-1): KAGVTQTPRYLIKTRGQQVTLSCSPISGHRSVSWYQQTPGQGLQFLFEYFSETQRNKGNFPGRFSGRQFSNSRSEMNVSTLELGDSALYLCASSPGQANRAFFGQGTRLTVV.

Concerning this clone: In the same sample, other DNA sequences code for this CDR3. V is TRBV9 and J is TRBJ2-7; the match to TRBD2 covers 7 bases. Germline assignment: CDR1 SGDLS and CDR2 YYNGEE. The CDR3 totals 14 residues. V shed 2 bases, J shed 0 bases, and the junction held 2 bases outside the gene matches. The CDR3, as DNA: TGTGCCAGCAGCGTCTCTAGCGGCTCCTACGAGCAGTACTTC. It specifies CASSVSSGSYEQYF. The full variable domain, rest sourced from reference TRBV9 and TRBJ2-7, is DSGVTQTPKHLITATGQRVTLRCSPRSGDLSVYWYQQSLDQGLQFLIQYYNGEERAKGNILERFSAQQFPDLHSELNLSSLELGDSALYFCASSVSSGSYEQYFGPGTRLTVT.

The chain employs TRBV6-5 and TRBJ2-1, with 11 bases fitting TRBD1. Unmatched junction bases numbered 4, after V lost 6 bases and J lost 15 bases. Germline V gives CDR1 MNHEY, CDR2 SVGAGI. The CDR3 totals 11 residues. This CDR3 reads CASSQGQGAFF. CDR3 bases: TGTGCCAGCAGCCAAGGACAGGGGGCGTTCTTC.

Here the CDR3 DNA reads TGTGCCAGCAGCGTTAATCCCTCGGGAGCCTACGAGCAGTACTTC. Residues: CASSVNPSGAYEQYF. The rearrangement uses TRBV9 and TRBJ2-7; maybe TRBD2 (6 bases). Germline V gives CDR1 SGDLS, CDR2 YYNGEE. CDR3 size: 15 residues. The ends were cut back, 2 bases at V and 2 bases at J, with 14 bases in the middle. Based on the CDR3 plus reference TRBV9 and TRBJ2-7, the full variable domain is DSGVTQTPKHLITATGQRVTLRCSPRSGDLSVYWYQQSLDQGLQFLIQYYNGEERAKGNILERFSAQQFPDLHSELNLSSLELGDSALYFCASSVNPSGAYEQYFGPGTRLTVT.

The V call is TRBV7-2, the J call TRBJ2-2; 10 bases map to TRBD2. V shed 5 bases and J 6 bases; nucleotides not matched to a gene: 18. Germline assignment: CDR1 SGHTA and CDR2 FQGNSA. The length of the CDR3 is 19 residues. The CDR3 loop reads CASSPPMNLAGVSPGELFF. The CDR3 DNA sequence: TGTGCCAGCAGCCCACCTATGAATCTAGCGGGGGTCAGTCCCGGGGAGCTGTTTTTT. The full variable domain, rest sourced from reference TRBV7-2 and TRBJ2-2, is GAGVSQSPSNKVTEKGKDVELRCDPISGHTALYWYRQSLGQGLEFLIYFQGNSAPDKSGLPSDRFSAERTGGSVSTLTIQRTQQEDSAVYLCASSPPMNLAGVSPGELFFGEGSRLTVL.

This rearrangement joins TRBV19 to TRBJ1-1; D unclear. The germline V gene encodes CDR1 LNHDA and CDR2 SQIVND (reference sequence). This CDR3 has 15 residues. V was cut by 6 bases and J by 3 bases, with 17 bases left in between. The CDR3 DNA sequence: TGTGCCAGTAGCAGGATGGGGAGTTTCGACACTGAAGCTTTCTTT. This codes for CASSRMGSFDTEAFF.

The chain carries TRBV28 and TRBJ2-7, with 10 nucleotides matching TRBD2. This CDR3 has 16 residues. Germline CDR1 reads MDHEN; CDR2 reads SYDVKM. With 4 bases clipped from V and 2 bases from J, the junction kept 8 bases outside the gene matches. The CDR3 coding sequence is TGTGCCAGCAGTTCCTGGACTAGCGGCTCGACCTACGAGCAGTACTTC. Protein: CASSSWTSGSTYEQYF.

V usage is TRBV29-1 and J usage is TRBJ1-4; D may be TRBD1 (6 bases). Germline CDR1 reads SQVTM; CDR2 reads ANQGSEA. CDR3 length: 17 amino acids. Deletions cut 6 bases from V and 0 bases from J, with 20 bases between. The CDR3 region has the DNA TGCAGCGTGATCACAGGGTTTGAAGGGGCAACTAATGAAAAACTGTTTTTT. Amino acid sequence: CSVITGFEGATNEKLFF.

The gene calls are TRBV7-9 and TRBJ2-7, with TRBD1 matching over 12 bases. CDR1 is SEHNR, CDR2 FQNEAQ, per germline (reference sequence). The junction had 11 bases not matched to a gene; V was cut back by 4 bases and J by 1 base. The CDR3 spans 18 residues. CDR3 protein: CASSSRDRGLPHSYEQYF. The CDR3 DNA reads TGTGCCAGCAGCTCCCGGGACAGGGGGCTCCCCCATTCCTACGAGCAGTACTTC.

The chain couples TRBV5-1 to TRBJ2-1; 7 bases fit TRBD2. CDR1 and CDR2 (germline): SGHRS, YFSETQ. CDR3 length equals 13 residues. Trimming at V came to 4 bases and at J to 5 bases, leaving 3 bases not matched to a gene. Here the CDR3 reads CASSPGTNNEQFF. CDR3 DNA: TGCGCCAGCAGCCCCGGGACTAACAATGAGCAGTTCTTC.

This chain joins TRBV2 and TRBJ2-7, with a weak D call TRBD2 (5 bases). Germline CDR1 is SNHLY and CDR2 is FYNNEI. There are 15 residues in the CDR3. V was clipped by 5 bases and J by 0 bases, with 14 bases between them. CDR3 nucleotides: TGTGCCAGCAGTAGGACTGGCACCCTCTCCTACGAGCAGTACTTC. It codes for CASSRTGTLSYEQYF.

Regarding this clone: The germline gene is not matched at one end of the junction; a read error may be the cause. The CDR3 reads CANSNEHPNTEAFF. CDR3 sequence (DNA): TGTGCCAACAGTAATGAACATCCGAACACTGAAGCTTTCTTT. This chain joins TRBV10-3 and TRBJ1-1; D remains unclear. Germline assignment: CDR1 ENHRY and CDR2 SYGVKD. The CDR3 runs 14 residues.

The chain recombines TRBV5-4 with TRBJ2-7; D might be TRBD2 (7 bases). V lost 3 bases and J 3 bases, leaving 16 bases between the germline ends. Germline lookup yields CDR1 SGHNT and CDR2 YYREEE (reference sequence). There are 15 residues in the CDR3. The CDR3 coding sequence is TGTGCCAGCAGCTGGGGGGGGCAGAAGAACTACGAGCAGTACTTC. As protein: CASSWGGQKNYEQYF. The whole variable domain, filled in from reference TRBV5-4 and TRBJ2-7, reads ETGVTQSPTHLIKTRGQQVTLRCSSQSGHNTVSWYQQALGQGPQFIFQYYREEENGRGNFPPRFSGLQFPNYSSELNVNALELDDSALYLCASSWGGQKNYEQYFGPGTRLTVT.

The rearrangement uses TRBV9 and TRBJ1-1, with 7 bases aligning to TRBD1. Germline lookup yields CDR1 SGDLS and CDR2 YYNGEE. The J segment lost 7 bases and the V segment lost 3 bases, leaving 9 bases of the junction unmatched. This CDR3 has 14 amino acids. The CDR3: CASSAGGIANEAFF. For the CDR3, the DNA is TGTGCCAGCAGCGCAGGGGGTATTGCGAATGAAGCTTTCTTT.

J is TRBJ2-1 and V is TRBV2; perhaps TRBD1 as D (6 bases). The CDR3 is 13 residues long. Per the germline V gene, CDR1 is SNHLY and CDR2 is FYNNEI. The V gene lost 5 bases and the J gene lost 9 bases, with 14 bases spanning the gap. For the CDR3, the DNA is TGTGCCAGCAGTCCACAGGGAGCAGGTGAGCAGTTCTTC. The encoded protein is CASSPQGAGEQFF.

The rearrangement links TRBV6-5 to TRBJ2-5, with TRBD1 as a possible D gene (6 bases). The germline V gene encodes CDR1 MNHEY and CDR2 SVGAGI. The CDR3 covers 11 residues. Deletions cut 6 bases from V and 11 bases from J, with 13 bases between. The CDR3 nucleotides read TGTGCCAGCAGATCAGCAGGGGAGCAGTACTTC. Translated, it gives CASRSAGEQYF.

Points on this clone: Sequence at one end of the junction differs from germline and may be a read error. The gene calls are TRBV5-1 and TRBJ1-4; the D gene is possibly TRBD1 (5 bases). This CDR3 region has 16 residues. CDR1 SGHRS and CDR2 YFSETQ come from the germline V gene. In DNA form, the CDR3 reads TGCGCCAGCAGCTTGGCAGGGACGGGCGGGGTCGAAAAACTGGTTTTT. Translating it yields CASSLAGTGGVEKLVF. The full variable domain, its missing parts supplied by reference TRBV5-1 and TRBJ1-4, is KAGVTQTPRYLIKTRGQQVTLSCSPISGHRSVSWYQQTPGQGLQFLFEYFSETQRNKGNFPGRFSGRQFSNSRSEMNVSTLELGDSALYLCASSLAGTGGVEKLVFGSGTQLSVL.

The chain has TRBV4-1 and TRBJ1-1; 7 bases are a match to TRBD1. With V trimmed by 5 bases and J by 5 bases, 11 bases remained unmatched. This CDR3 is 15 amino acids long. Germline loops: CDR1 MGHRA, CDR2 YSYEKL. The CDR3 DNA is TGCGCCAGCAGCTTAAATACAGGGGCGGGAACTGAAGCTTTCTTT. This translates into CASSLNTGAGTEAFF.